The 23 T cell receptor beta chains below were found in one sample sequenced in a study of T-cell memory formation after mild COVID-19. Using its own MiXCR run on the 5' RACE reads, TCRdb lists one record per CDR3 protein. Found here are about 350,000 distinct CDR3 sequences, 12% to 15% of them singletons; the top ten hold 20% to 25%. Material: PBMCs or a T cell subset sorted from them (not recorded which). These receptor sequences come from a man aged 18 to 29 who had mild COVID-19 (a few samples of this study predate the infection). Cell type and time point are not known.

V usage is TRBV20-1 and J usage is TRBJ2-7, with D possibly being TRBD1 or TRBD2 (6 bases each). This CDR3 comprises 12 residues. V was shortened by 4 bases and J by 6 bases, with 13 bases between the two germline ends. Looked up from germline, CDR1 is DFQATT and CDR2 is SNEGSKA (reference sequence). CDR3 region: CSAIGGTGEQYF. The CDR3 region has the DNA TGCAGTGCTATAGGGGGGACTGGCGAGCAGTACTTC.

This clonotype was detected a few times. The chain recombines TRBV14 with TRBJ2-3; D possibly corresponds to TRBD1 (6 bases). This CDR3 has 14 residues. Germline assignment: CDR1 SGHDN and CDR2 FVKESK. The V end lost 2 bases, the J end lost 8 bases, and 14 bases lay between the germline ends. CDR3 in DNA: TGTGCCAGCAGCCAAACAGGGTGGGGCGGTACGCAGTATTTT. Protein product: CASSQTGWGGTQYF.

This clonotype was detected a few times. The chain recombines TRBV12-3 or TRBV12-4 with TRBJ2-1; D is unclear. The CDR3 runs 14 residues. V was shortened by 6 bases and J by 8 bases, with 17 bases between the two germline ends. CDR3 sequence: CASRSGPQWDEQFF. The CDR3 DNA reads as TGTGCCAGCAGGTCCGGGCCCCAGTGGGATGAGCAGTTCTTC.

In its sample, this clonotype was seen many times. V is TRBV6-6 and J is TRBJ1-5; no firm D call. The CDR3 has 12 amino acids. Looked up from germline, CDR1 is MNHNY and CDR2 is SVGAGI (reference sequence). The V gene lost 6 bases and the J gene lost 5 bases, with 8 bases spanning the gap. For the CDR3, the DNA is TGTGCCAGCAGCTCTGAGGATCAGCCCCAGCATTTT. Translating gives CASSSEDQPQHF.

The rearrangement uses TRBV7-9 and TRBJ1-2, with 8 bases that match TRBD1. Germline trimming cut 2 bases from V and 3 bases from J; bases unmatched to any gene: 5. CDR1 SEHNR and CDR2 FQNEAQ come from the germline V gene (reference sequence). This CDR3 has 15 residues. The CDR3 DNA sequence: TGTGCCAGCAGCTTATGGGCAGGGGGCCACTATGGCTACACCTTC. Translation gives CASSLWAGGHYGYTF.

Here the CDR3 reads CASSPTATGNTEAFF. DNA for the CDR3: TGTGCCAGCAGCCCCACCGCGACAGGGAACACTGAAGCTTTCTTT. The chain recombines TRBV7-3 with TRBJ1-1; a weak D match, TRBD1 (6 bases). This CDR3 is 15 amino acids long. Trimming removed 5 bases at V and 1 base at J, with 14 bases between. Per the germline V gene, CDR1 is SGHTA and CDR2 is FQGTGA.

This clonotype was detected many times. The rearrangement links TRBV7-8 to TRBJ1-5; D may be TRBD1 (6 bases). V was pared by 2 bases and J by 2 bases, with 13 bases between. The CDR3 runs 16 residues. The V gene's germline CDR1 is SGHVS and CDR2 FQNEAQ. The CDR3 DNA follows: TGTGCCAGCAGCTTATTGTCATCAGGGGGCAATCAGCCCCAGCATTTT. This codes for CASSLLSSGGNQPQHF. Full variable domain (rest looked up from reference TRBV7-8 and TRBJ1-5): GAGVSQSPRYKVAKRGQDVALRCDPISGHVSLFWYQQALGQGPEFLTYFQNEAQLDKSGLPSDRFFAERPEGSVSTLKIQRTQQEDSAVYLCASSLLSSGGNQPQHFGDGTRLSIL.

The V call is TRBV20-1, the J call TRBJ2-3, with 10 bases lining up with TRBD1. Looked up from germline, CDR1 is DFQATT and CDR2 is SNEGSKA (reference sequence). This CDR3 is built from 14 residues. The junction had 7 bases not matched to a gene; V was cut back by 5 bases and J by 5 bases. The DNA for the CDR3 is TGCAGTGCTCGGACAGGGGGGATGGGAGATACGCAGTATTTT. Its protein product is CSARTGGMGDTQYF.

The V call is TRBV7-8, the J call TRBJ1-1; possibly TRBD1 for D (5 bases). This CDR3 is 13 amino acids long. V lost 4 bases, J lost 4 bases, and 10 bases lay in between. The germline CDR1 and CDR2 sequences are SGHVS and FQNEAQ. CDR3 amino acids: CASSWAGTTEAFF. For the CDR3, the DNA is TGTGCCAGCAGCTGGGCAGGGACCACTGAAGCTTTCTTT.

In this sample, this clonotype turned up a few times. This chain joins TRBV6-2 or TRBV6-3 and TRBJ2-3, with D possibly called TRBD1 or TRBD2 (6 bases each). In germline, CDR1 is MNHEY, CDR2 SVGEGT. There are 17 residues in the CDR3. V lost 2 bases and J 6 bases, leaving 21 bases between the germline ends. CDR3: CASSYLSGGPRSDTQYF. The CDR3 nucleotides are TGTGCCAGCAGTTACCTTTCCGGGGGCCCTCGGTCGGATACGCAGTATTTT.

This chain joins TRBV4-2 and TRBJ2-5; 9 positions agree with TRBD2. The CDR3 is 14 residues long. Germline V gives CDR1 LGHNA, CDR2 YNFKEQ. Germline trimming cut 3 bases from V and 4 bases from J; bases unmatched to any gene: 3. The CDR3 sequence is CASSHGLASETQYF. CDR3 nucleotide sequence: TGTGCCAGCAGCCACGGACTAGCGTCAGAGACCCAGTACTTC.

This clonotype was detected a few times. V and J are TRBV7-9 and TRBJ2-7; 10 nucleotides match TRBD1. Looked up from germline, CDR1 is SEHNR and CDR2 is FQNEAQ (reference sequence). The CDR3 length is 17 residues. The V gene end was trimmed by 1 base and the J gene end by 7 bases; junction bases not matched to a gene: 13. This CDR3 is CASSLVAIGQGVGEQYF. The CDR3 DNA is TGTGCCAGCAGCTTAGTCGCAATAGGACAGGGGGTTGGAGAGCAGTACTTC.

This clonotype was counted at least ten times. V is TRBV4-2 and J is TRBJ2-7; 9 bases line up with TRBD1. Germline trimming cut 0 bases from V and 7 bases from J; bases unmatched to any gene: 10. CDR1 and CDR2 (germline): LGHNA, YNFKEQ. The CDR3 is made up of 16 amino acids. CDR3 coding DNA: TGTGCCAGCAGCCAAGATGCGGGGACAGGGCCCCCGGAGCAGTACTTC. Translated, it gives CASSQDAGTGPPEQYF.

Only a few counts were recorded for this clonotype. This chain uses TRBV20-1 with TRBJ2-7; D possibly corresponds to TRBD2 (5 bases). CDR3 length: 13 amino acids. Looked up from germline, CDR1 is DFQATT and CDR2 is SNEGSKA (reference sequence). Trimming took off 5 bases at V and 2 bases at J, with 13 bases between the two ends. CDR3 coding DNA: TGCAGTGCTGCGACGGGGAAACCCTACGAGCAGTACTTC. Its protein is CSAATGKPYEQYF.

This clonotype has just a few counts. The chain carries TRBV6-2 or TRBV6-3 and TRBJ2-5; tentatively, D is TRBD2 (6 bases). The germline V gene encodes CDR1 MNHEY and CDR2 SVGEGT. V shed 5 bases and J shed 4 bases, with 17 bases lying between them. This CDR3 has 15 residues. The CDR3 DNA reads as TGTGCCAGCAGTCCTCCACCGGGACTCCCAGAGACCCAGTACTTC. Its protein product is CASSPPPGLPETQYF.

This clonotype has more than one count but fewer than ten. The chain employs TRBV18 and TRBJ2-7; 8 bases are shared with TRBD1. With 5 bases clipped from V and 2 bases from J, the junction kept 8 bases outside the gene matches. The CDR3 covers 15 residues. Germline V gene data show CDR1 as KGHSH and CDR2 as LQKENI. CDR3 protein: CASSGLDRVAYEQYF. The CDR3 nucleotides read TGTGCCAGCTCAGGATTGGACAGGGTGGCCTACGAGCAGTACTTC.

This clonotype showed up just a few times. The CDR3 loop is CASSWGQGAANYGYTF. Here the CDR3 DNA reads TGTGCCAGCAGCTGGGGACAGGGGGCGGCTAACTATGGCTACACCTTC. This chain links TRBV5-4 with TRBJ1-2; 12 bases align to TRBD1. The CDR3 totals 16 residues. Germline V gene sequence: CDR1 SGHNT, CDR2 YYREEE (reference sequence). The V gene end was trimmed by 3 bases and the J gene end by 0 bases; junction bases not matched to a gene: 3.

Many counts were recorded for this clonotype. The chain employs TRBV5-1 and TRBJ2-7; D unresolved. CDR3 length equals 15 residues. Trimming removed 4 bases from V and 4 bases from J, with 18 bases in between. Germline values: CDR1 SGHRS, CDR2 YFSETQ. The CDR3 nucleotides read TGCGCCAGCAGCGGATCCGTGGACGAAAAATACGAGCAGTACTTC. It is translated as CASSGSVDEKYEQYF. Complete variable domain (other parts from reference TRBV5-1 and TRBJ2-7): KAGVTQTPRYLIKTRGQQVTLSCSPISGHRSVSWYQQTPGQGLQFLFEYFSETQRNKGNFPGRFSGRQFSNSRSEMNVSTLELGDSALYLCASSGSVDEKYEQYFGPGTRLTVT.

Only a few counts were recorded for this clonotype. The chain recombines TRBV29-1 with TRBJ1-1; D remains ambiguous. This CDR3 region has 12 residues. Trimming pared 7 bases from V and 7 bases from J, leaving 16 bases between. CDR1 is SQVTM and CDR2 is ANQGSEA in the germline V gene. The chain's CDR3 is CSARSTPSEAFF. In nucleotides, the CDR3 is TGCAGCGCCCGAAGTACCCCGAGTGAAGCTTTCTTT.

Only a few counts were recorded for this clonotype. The chain carries TRBV4-1 and TRBJ2-3; 8 bases align to TRBD2. Germline loops: CDR1 MGHRA, CDR2 YSYEKL. The trim removed 5 bases at V and 6 bases at J, leaving 19 bases unmatched. CDR3 length equals 18 residues. DNA for the CDR3: TGCGCCAGCAGCGAAGGACGGCTAGGGCGGGGGGCACGGGATACGCAGTATTTT. Translation: CASSEGRLGRGARDTQYF.

V and J are TRBV5-1 and TRBJ1-1; D remains unclear. The CDR3 is made up of 14 amino acids. Germline CDR1 reads SGHRS; CDR2 reads YFSETQ. Deletions cut 0 bases from V and 10 bases from J, with 16 bases between. CDR3 in amino acids: CASSLESRGRIAFF. CDR3 in DNA: TGCGCCAGCAGCTTGGAGAGTCGGGGTAGAATAGCTTTCTTT.

The chain recombines TRBV2 with TRBJ2-1; TRBD2 is a possible D gene (6 bases). V was trimmed by 4 bases and J by 5 bases, leaving 9 bases between them. Germline lookup yields CDR1 SNHLY and CDR2 FYNNEI. The CDR3 runs to 13 residues. The CDR3 reads CASSGTGDNEQFF. CDR3 nucleotides: TGTGCCAGCAGTGGGACGGGAGACAATGAGCAGTTCTTC. Full variable domain (rest looked up from reference TRBV2 and TRBJ2-1): EPEVTQTPSHQVTQMGQEVILRCVPISNHLYFYWYRQILGQKVEFLVSFYNNEISEKSEIFDDQFSVERPDGSNFTLKIRSTKLEDSAMYFCASSGTGDNEQFFGPGTRLTVL.

This chain links TRBV2 with TRBJ2-5, with 9 positions matching TRBD1. The CDR3 is 16 amino acids. From germline, CDR1 is SNHLY and CDR2 FYNNEI. V lost 9 bases and J lost 2; bases outside the gene matches: 13. CDR3 amino acids: CASTESRDRDQETQYF. The CDR3 coding sequence is TGTGCCAGTACCGAGTCCCGGGACAGGGATCAAGAGACCCAGTACTTC.